There are a few counts of the clone carrying this T cell receptor beta chain. No antigen is known for it. With a J-beta primer mix and a sample-barcoded 5' primer, a second PCR ran roughly 6 to 12 cycles. Through a template-switch adaptor with 12 random nucleotides, each cDNA molecule received a tag. Each single sample gave us at least 2.5 million CDR3-containing paired-end reads. MiXCR, applied by TCRdb to the 5' RACE reads, yields one record per CDR3 protein. The repertoire holds some 710,000 distinct CDR3 sequences, with over 20% as singletons. Trimming removed 6 bases at V and 1 base at J, with 14 bases between. Germline V CDR1 and CDR2: MNHEY, SVGEGT. There are 15 residues in the CDR3. The record originates from a study of blood T cells in healthy people across ages. Study-level findings and limits: Naive CD4+ cell counts and diversity both ran higher in long-lived than in aged donors. While age rose, TCR beta diversity per million T cells dropped in a roughly linear way.

This TCR came from a man between 70 and 80 years old in good health. The chain joins TRBV6-2 or TRBV6-3 to TRBJ2-3, with TRBD1 as a possible D gene (5 bases). The sequenced sample was blood. Written as DNA, the CDR3 is TGTGCCAGCAGCACCAGGGAAATGGGCACAGATACGCAGTATTTT. Residues: CASSTREMGTDTQYF.